The 22 T cell receptor beta chains given below trace back to one sample, sequenced in a study of shared clonotypes between healthy human individuals. Sequencing used immunoSEQ multiplex PCR; TCRdb keeps in-frame clones, though not all of them. The sample has approximately 530,000 clones; 90% to 97% are singletons. Source material: naive CD4+ T cells sorted from blood. Indicated subset: CD45RA+ positively selected. The source is a woman aged 25-40 years in good health.

V and J are TRBV11-1 and TRBJ1-1; 8 bases match TRBD1. Germline-derived CDR1 and CDR2 are SGHAT and FQDESV (reference sequence). This CDR3 contains 14 residues. With 3 bases clipped from V and 2 bases from J, the junction kept 2 bases outside the gene matches. The CDR3, as DNA: TGTGCCAGCAGCTTGGGACAGGCAAACACTGAAGCTTTCTTT. This encodes CASSLGQANTEAFF.

This clone appeared a single time. The junction shows a germline mismatch at one end, possibly a read error. V and J are TRBV11-2 and TRBJ2-3; D possibly corresponds to TRBD2 (5 bases). Germline CDR1 reads SGHAT; CDR2 reads FQNNGV. CDR3 length equals 13 residues. DNA of the CDR3: TGTGCCTGCAGCGGCCCGGCCACAGATACGCAGTATTTT. Protein sequence: CACSGPATDTQYF.

The rearrangement uses TRBV30 and TRBJ2-3; 8 bases are a match to TRBD2. The CDR3 runs 15 residues. Trimming cost V 2 bases and J 2 bases; bases outside gene matches: 6. Germline values: CDR1 GTSNPN, CDR2 SVGIG (reference sequence). CDR3 sequence (DNA): TGTGCCTGGAGTAGGTTAGCGGGAATCACAGATACGCAGTATTTT. The encoded protein is CAWSRLAGITDTQYF.

DNA of the CDR3: TGTGCCAGCAGCGAGCGGGAGGGAGGAGATACGCAGTATTTT. It yields the protein CASSEREGGDTQYF. The chain employs TRBV9 and TRBJ2-3; 10 nucleotides match TRBD2. The CDR3 length is 14 residues. Trimming removed 3 bases from V and 5 bases from J; junction bases left unmatched: 3. Germline V gives CDR1 SGDLS, CDR2 YYNGEE.

The chain uses TRBV28 and TRBJ1-3; weak D call: TRBD1 (5 bases). Germline V gene data show CDR1 as MDHEN and CDR2 as SYDVKM. CDR3 length: 16 residues. V was shortened by 1 base and J by 3 bases, with 13 bases between the two germline ends. CDR3 coding DNA: TGTGCCAGCAGTTTATACACCGGGACCCATGGAAACACCATATATTTT. Translation gives CASSLYTGTHGNTIYF.

The rearrangement links TRBV19 to TRBJ1-6; 9 bases are a match to TRBD1. Germline CDR1 reads LNHDA; CDR2 reads SQIVND (reference sequence). The CDR3 length is 16 residues. J was trimmed by 9 bases and V by 5 bases; bases with no gene match: 11. Here the CDR3 reads CASSFGRDRVASPLHF. CDR3 DNA sequence: TGTGCCAGTAGTTTCGGCCGGGACAGGGTAGCTTCACCCCTCCACTTT.

Regarding this clone: Other DNA sequences within the sample encode an identical CDR3. V usage is TRBV18 and J usage is TRBJ2-7, with D unresolved. V lost 1 base and J lost 3, with 4 bases in between. Germline V gives CDR1 KGHSH, CDR2 LQKENI. The CDR3 has 12 residues. CDR3 loop: CASSPLGYEQYF. DNA of the CDR3: TGTGCCAGCTCACCACTGGGCTACGAGCAGTACTTC. The complete variable domain, with remaining parts taken from reference TRBV18 and TRBJ2-7, reads NAGVMQNPRHLVRRRGQEARLRCSPMKGHSHVYWYRQLPEEGLKFMVYLQKENIIDESGMPKERFSAEFPKEGPSILRIQQVVRGDSAAYFCASSPLGYEQYFGPGTRLTVT.

This clone came up once. The chain combines TRBV6-5 with TRBJ2-3; D remains unclear. CDR3 length: 13 amino acids. Germline V gives CDR1 MNHEY, CDR2 SVGAGI. The ends were cut back, 6 bases at V and 3 bases at J, with 10 bases in the middle. CDR3 in amino acids: CASRPGRTDTQYF. For the CDR3, the DNA is TGTGCCAGCAGACCCGGACGGACAGATACGCAGTATTTT.

The rearrangement uses TRBV19 and TRBJ2-1, with D tentatively TRBD1 or TRBD2 (5 bases each). Germline V gene sequence: CDR1 LNHDA, CDR2 SQIVND (reference sequence). The V end was cut by 4 bases, the J end by 0 bases, with 16 bases between. This CDR3 is built from 17 residues. Here the CDR3 DNA reads TGTGCCAGTAGTACCCGGGGCACGGGGCTCTCCTACAATGAGCAGTTCTTC. Translating gives CASSTRGTGLSYNEQFF. Complete variable domain (other parts from reference TRBV19 and TRBJ2-1): DGGITQSPKYLFRKEGQNVTLSCEQNLNHDAMYWYRQDPGQGLRLIYYSQIVNDFQKGDIAEGYSVSREKKESFPLTVTSAQKNPTAFYLCASSTRGTGLSYNEQFFGPGTRLTVL.

This chain uses TRBV4-1 with TRBJ2-6; perhaps TRBD1 as D (6 bases). The V gene's germline CDR1 is MGHRA and CDR2 YSYEKL. This CDR3 contains 17 residues. V lost 0 bases and J lost 2, with 11 bases in between. This CDR3 reads CASSQEFAGAGANVLTF. DNA for the CDR3: TGCGCCAGCAGCCAAGAATTTGCAGGGGCTGGGGCCAACGTCCTGACTTTC.

The chain carries TRBV6-6 and TRBJ1-1, with D unclear. The germline V gene encodes CDR1 MNHNY and CDR2 SVGAGI (reference sequence). The CDR3 totals 12 residues. Trimming took 8 bases from V and 7 from J, leaving 14 bases between them. CDR3 coding DNA: TGTGCCAGCGGAAGGGAGCAGCTTGAAGCTTTCTTT. Its translation is CASGREQLEAFF.

The chain recombines TRBV6-1 with TRBJ2-1, with 14 nucleotides matching TRBD2. CDR3 length equals 14 residues. V lost 6 bases and J lost 8; bases outside the gene matches: 3. Germline V gene data show CDR1 as MNHNS and CDR2 as SASEGT. The CDR3 spells CASRPGLAGDEQFF. The CDR3, as DNA: TGTGCCAGCAGACCGGGACTAGCGGGAGATGAGCAGTTCTTC.

The V call is TRBV19, the J call TRBJ2-7; TRBD1 might be the D (5 bases). This CDR3 contains 12 residues. From germline, CDR1 is LNHDA and CDR2 SQIVND (reference sequence). The ends were cut back, 2 bases at V and 7 bases at J, with 9 bases in the middle. This CDR3 is CASSIQGGEQYF. In DNA form, the CDR3 reads TGTGCCAGTAGTATACAGGGCGGAGAGCAGTACTTC.

The chain recombines TRBV4-1 with TRBJ2-7; D not resolved. This CDR3 contains 17 residues. Trimming shortened V by 0 bases and J by 4 bases, and 19 bases separated the two germline ends. In germline, CDR1 is MGHRA, CDR2 YSYEKL. This CDR3 reads CASSQDLPVRLAYEQYF. The CDR3 DNA reads as TGCGCCAGCAGCCAAGATCTTCCCGTCCGGCTCGCATACGAGCAGTACTTC.

This chain uses TRBV5-6 with TRBJ2-1; D not resolved. Germline CDR1 SGHDT, CDR2 YYEEEE. This CDR3 has 15 amino acids. The ends were cut back, 4 bases at V and 0 bases at J, with 11 bases in the middle. CDR3: CASSLRRLSYNEQFF. CDR3 nucleotides: TGTGCCAGCAGCCTACGCCGGCTCTCCTACAATGAGCAGTTCTTC.

This clone showed up just once. This chain joins TRBV4-1 and TRBJ1-3; D remains ambiguous. The CDR3 spans 15 residues. Trimming cost V 6 bases and J 4 bases, with 16 bases left between them. Per the germline V gene, CDR1 is MGHRA and CDR2 is YSYEKL. This CDR3 reads CASRSRVGSGNTIYF. The CDR3 DNA is TGCGCCAGCAGATCCCGTGTCGGATCAGGAAACACCATATATTTT.

The gene calls are TRBV28 and TRBJ2-1; D gene unclear. The CDR3 extends over 10 amino acids. The germline V and J ends were trimmed by 8 bases and 10 bases, with 9 bases remaining between them. The germline gives CDR1 MDHEN, CDR2 SYDVKM. This CDR3 reads CASGRREQFF. CDR3 coding DNA: TGTGCCAGCGGGCGACGAGAGCAGTTCTTC.

This clone was recorded only once. Here the CDR3 DNA reads TGCAGCGTGAAAGGACTAGCGCTTTCCTACGAGCAGTACTTC. Amino acids: CSVKGLALSYEQYF. This chain joins TRBV29-1 and TRBJ2-7; 9 bases fit TRBD2. Trimming removed 6 bases from V and 1 base from J; junction bases left unmatched: 7. The CDR3 extends over 14 amino acids. Per germline, CDR1 SQVTM and CDR2 ANQGSEA.

J is TRBJ2-2 and V is TRBV2; D not certain. Per the germline V gene, CDR1 is SNHLY and CDR2 is FYNNEI. This CDR3 is 18 amino acids long. Trimming took off 2 bases at V and 5 bases at J, with 21 bases between the two ends. CDR3 sequence (DNA): TGTGCCAGCAGTGAAACGGCCATACCGGGTACCCTAACCGGGGAGCTGTTTTTT. This sequence encodes CASSETAIPGTLTGELFF.

The chain couples TRBV30 to TRBJ2-5, with D uncertain. The germline CDR1 and CDR2 sequences are GTSNPN and SVGIG (reference sequence). This CDR3 comprises 12 residues. The V gene lost 0 bases and the J gene lost 5 bases, with 7 bases spanning the gap. CDR3 in DNA: TGTGCCTGGAGTGTTCTCACTGAGACCCAGTACTTC. Translated, it gives CAWSVLTETQYF.

The chain combines TRBV5-1 with TRBJ1-2, with no clear D. The ends were cut back, 0 bases at V and 7 bases at J, with 7 bases in the middle. The CDR3 is made up of 12 amino acids. The V gene's germline CDR1 is SGHRS and CDR2 YFSETQ. The CDR3 reads CASSLAESGYTF. The CDR3 DNA sequence: TGCGCCAGCAGCTTGGCGGAAAGTGGCTACACCTTC.

J is TRBJ1-1 and V is TRBV30, with 7 bases matching TRBD1. Trimming at V came to 1 base and at J to 5 bases, leaving 10 bases not matched to a gene. Germline loops: CDR1 GTSNPN, CDR2 SVGIG (reference sequence). This CDR3 comprises 15 residues. The CDR3 sequence is CAWSAFGGRGTEAFF. CDR3 nucleotide sequence: TGTGCCTGGAGTGCCTTCGGGGGCAGGGGGACTGAAGCTTTCTTT.